This paragraph reports one T cell receptor (beta chain). This specimen belongs to a study of cytotoxic CD8 clonotypes in ibrutinib-treated CLL. In the study overall: The patients comprised approximately 11 relapsed/refractory and some 15 treatment-naive cases, approximately 17 IGHV unmutated.

The data were produced by immunoSEQ multiplex PCR, yet TCRdb's version contains in-frame clones alone and is incomplete. The sample contains roughly 110,000 clones, about 58% of which appear only once. CDR3 length: 14 amino acids. Per the germline V gene, CDR1 is MNHEY and CDR2 is SVGAGI. V gave up 4 bases and J gave up 1 base, with 10 bases separating them. The source was PBMCs, collected after 24 months of ibrutinib treatment. V gene TRBV6-5 combines with J gene TRBJ1-2; D perhaps matches TRBD1 (5 bases). This TCR came from a human donor with chronic lymphocytic leukemia. The CDR3: CASSSGEDNYGYTF. DNA of the CDR3: TGTGCCAGCAGTTCGGGGGAGGATAACTATGGCTACACCTTC.